The entry below gives a single T cell receptor beta chain sequence along with its context. These data come from a study of blood T cell repertoires in COVID-19. The CDR3 covers 16 residues. Germline trimming cut 3 bases from V and 5 bases from J; bases unmatched to any gene: 8. Per germline, CDR1 KGHSH and CDR2 LQKENI. Assay: immunoSEQ multiplex PCR; the TCRdb copy retains only in-frame clones and omits some. The data show a few hundred thousand clones, around 89% seen once. Material: peripheral blood. This sequence was found in a woman in her fifties or sixties with COVID-19, enrolled during active disease. This chain uses TRBV18 with TRBJ2-5; 11 bases map to TRBD1. The CDR3 DNA reads TGTGCCAGCTCACCGACAAGGACAGGGGGCTGGGAGACCCAGTACTTC. Its translation: CASSPTRTGGWETQYF.